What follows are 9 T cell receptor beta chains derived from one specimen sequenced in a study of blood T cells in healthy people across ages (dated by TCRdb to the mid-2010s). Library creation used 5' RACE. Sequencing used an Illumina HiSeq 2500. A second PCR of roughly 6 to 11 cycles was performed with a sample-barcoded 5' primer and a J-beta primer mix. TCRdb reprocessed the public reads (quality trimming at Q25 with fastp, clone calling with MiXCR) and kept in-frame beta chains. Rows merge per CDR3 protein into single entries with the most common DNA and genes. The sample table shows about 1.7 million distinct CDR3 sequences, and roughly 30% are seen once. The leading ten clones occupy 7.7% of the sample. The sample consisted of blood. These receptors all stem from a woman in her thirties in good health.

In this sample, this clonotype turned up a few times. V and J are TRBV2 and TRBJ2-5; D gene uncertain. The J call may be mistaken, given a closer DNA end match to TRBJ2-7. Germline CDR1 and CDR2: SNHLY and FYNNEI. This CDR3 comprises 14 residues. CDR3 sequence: CASIPPRVGDEQYF. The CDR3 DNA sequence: TGTGCCAGCATCCCCCCAAGGGTAGGTGACGAGCAGTACTTC.

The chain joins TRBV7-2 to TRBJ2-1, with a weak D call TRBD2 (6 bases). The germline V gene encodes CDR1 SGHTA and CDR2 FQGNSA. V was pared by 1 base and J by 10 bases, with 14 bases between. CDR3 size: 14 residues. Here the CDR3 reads CASSLEEGLGEQFF. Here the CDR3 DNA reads TGTGCCAGCAGCTTAGAGGAGGGGCTGGGCGAGCAGTTCTTC.

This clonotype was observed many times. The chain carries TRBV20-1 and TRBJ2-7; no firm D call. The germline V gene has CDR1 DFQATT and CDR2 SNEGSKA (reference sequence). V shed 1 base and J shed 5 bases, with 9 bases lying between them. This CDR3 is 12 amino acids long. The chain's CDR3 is CSARGISHEQYF. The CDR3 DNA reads TGCAGTGCTAGAGGGATAAGCCACGAGCAGTACTTC.

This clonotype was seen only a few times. CDR3: CASSLGGQDSPLHF. The CDR3 DNA sequence: TGCGCCAGCAGCTTGGGTGGACAGGATTCACCCCTCCACTTT. The V call is TRBV5-1, the J call TRBJ1-6; 7 positions match TRBD1. J lost 8 bases, V lost 0 bases, and 2 bases had no gene match. Germline V gives CDR1 SGHRS, CDR2 YFSETQ. The CDR3 runs to 14 residues.

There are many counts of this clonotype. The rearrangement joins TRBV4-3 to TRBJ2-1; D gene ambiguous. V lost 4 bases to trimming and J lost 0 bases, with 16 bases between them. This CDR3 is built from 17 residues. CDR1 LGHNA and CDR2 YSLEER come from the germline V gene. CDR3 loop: CASSPTSGGSSYNEQFF. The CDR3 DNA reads TGCGCCAGCAGCCCTACCTCAGGCGGCAGCTCCTACAATGAGCAGTTCTTC.

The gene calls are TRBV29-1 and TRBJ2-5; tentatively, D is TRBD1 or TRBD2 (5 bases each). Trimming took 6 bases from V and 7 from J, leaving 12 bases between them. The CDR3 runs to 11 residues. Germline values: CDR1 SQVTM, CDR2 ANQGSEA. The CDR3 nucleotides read TGCAGCGTGGGGACCTTGGGGACCCAGTACTTC. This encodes CSVGTLGTQYF.

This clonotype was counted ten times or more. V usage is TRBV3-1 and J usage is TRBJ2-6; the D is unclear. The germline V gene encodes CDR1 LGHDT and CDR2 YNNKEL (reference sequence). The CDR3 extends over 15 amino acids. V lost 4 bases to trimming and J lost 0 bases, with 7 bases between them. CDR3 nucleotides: TGTGCCAGCAGCCTTTTCGGCTCTGGGGCCAACGTCCTGACTTTC. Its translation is CASSLFGSGANVLTF.

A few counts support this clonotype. CDR3 bases: TGTGCCAGCAGCCCCCCAGCCTATGAGCAGTTCTTC. Protein: CASSPPAYEQFF. The gene calls are TRBV9 and TRBJ2-1; no definite D call. Germline V CDR1 and CDR2: SGDLS, YYNGEE. The CDR3 covers 12 residues. With 4 bases removed from V and 8 bases from J, the gap between germline ends came to 10 bases.

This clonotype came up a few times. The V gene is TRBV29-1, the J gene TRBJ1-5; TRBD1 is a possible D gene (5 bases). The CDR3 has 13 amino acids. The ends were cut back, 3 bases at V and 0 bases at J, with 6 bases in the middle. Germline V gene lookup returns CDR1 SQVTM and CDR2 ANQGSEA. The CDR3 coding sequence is TGCAGCGTTGACGGGGGTAGCAATCAGCCCCAGCATTTT. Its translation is CSVDGGSNQPQHF.